These 27 T cell receptor beta chains came from one sample sequenced in a study of T cell responses to AZD1222 COVID-19 vaccine. Method: immunoSEQ multiplex PCR; TCRdb's copy keeps in-frame clones and lacks some. The table lists 140,000 to 150,000 clones, approximately 90% of them singletons, with just under 2% in the top ten. The sequencing used peripheral blood, collected 28 days after the second AZD1222 dose. The receptors shown here come from an adult who received the AZD1222 COVID-19 vaccine.

The gene calls are TRBV13 and TRBJ1-2; possible D gene TRBD1, 5 bases. The V end lost 4 bases, the J end lost 1 base, and 16 bases lay between the germline ends. The CDR3 loop spans 16 amino acids. From germline, CDR1 is PRHDT and CDR2 FYEKMQ (reference sequence). The CDR3 is CASSSFLGRNNYGYTF. The CDR3 DNA is TGTGCCAGCAGCTCCTTTCTGGGACGCAATAACTATGGCTACACCTTC.

The chain recombines TRBV6-2 or TRBV6-3 with TRBJ2-3; D is possibly TRBD1 (6 bases). Germline V lookup: CDR1 MNHEY, CDR2 SVGEGT. This CDR3 region has 17 residues. V dropped 2 bases and J dropped 0 bases, with 15 bases sitting between them. The CDR3: CASSYPQGRLSTDTQYF. CDR3 DNA: TGTGCCAGCAGTTACCCACAGGGACGCCTCAGCACAGATACGCAGTATTTT.

This chain connects TRBV27 to TRBJ2-1, with 8 bases aligning to TRBD2. V lost 5 bases, J lost 3 bases, and 9 bases stayed unmatched. Germline CDR1 MNHEY, CDR2 SMNVEV (reference sequence). This CDR3 is 16 amino acids long. CDR3 protein: CASSLPSGGVYNEQFF. The CDR3 bases are TGTGCCAGCAGTCTCCCCTCGGGGGGGGTCTACAATGAGCAGTTCTTC.

This chain uses TRBV30 with TRBJ2-1; 14 nucleotides align to TRBD2. There are 16 residues in the CDR3. The V and J ends lost 6 bases and 8 bases, in that order; junction bases with no gene match: 12. Looked up from germline, CDR1 is GTSNPN and CDR2 is SVGIG (reference sequence). CDR3 sequence: CACVNPGLAGVDEQFF. Written as DNA, the CDR3 is TGTGCCTGCGTTAACCCGGGACTAGCGGGAGTGGATGAGCAGTTCTTC.

The V gene is TRBV7-9, the J gene TRBJ2-7, with 7 bases matching TRBD1. Germline loops: CDR1 SEHNR, CDR2 FQNEAQ (reference sequence). This CDR3 has 17 residues. The V gene end was trimmed by 1 base and the J gene end by 0 bases; junction bases not matched to a gene: 9. In DNA form, the CDR3 reads TGTGCCAGCAGCTTAGGGGTAGGGGGCTTGAGCTCCTACGAGCAGTACTTC. It translates to CASSLGVGGLSSYEQYF. The full variable domain, in which reference TRBV7-9 and TRBJ2-7 provide the parts outside the CDR3, is DTGVSQNPRHKITKRGQNVTFRCDPISEHNRLYWYRQTLGQGPEFLTYFQNEAQLEKSRLLSDRFSAERPKGSFSTLEIQRTEQGDSAMYLCASSLGVGGLSSYEQYFGPGTRLTVT.

The gene calls are TRBV5-1 and TRBJ2-3, with D possibly being TRBD2 (6 bases). V dropped 0 bases and J dropped 2 bases, with 13 bases sitting between them. Germline V gives CDR1 SGHRS, CDR2 YFSETQ. This CDR3 comprises 16 residues. The DNA of the CDR3 is TGCGCCAGCAGCTTGGGGGCGGGACTGTTCACAGATACGCAGTATTTT. Residues: CASSLGAGLFTDTQYF.

This rearrangement joins TRBV4-1 to TRBJ2-3; D gene ambiguous. Germline CDR1 MGHRA, CDR2 YSYEKL. The CDR3 sequence is 11 residues long. V lost 6 bases to trimming and J lost 3 bases, with 4 bases between them. This CDR3 reads CASSYTDTQYF. The CDR3 DNA is TGCGCCAGCAGTTATACAGATACGCAGTATTTT.

This clone was seen repeatedly, ten times or more. This chain joins TRBV2 and TRBJ2-2, with 8 bases matching TRBD1. This CDR3 has 14 amino acids. The J segment lost 7 bases and the V segment lost 2 bases, leaving 3 bases of the junction unmatched. Germline V CDR1 and CDR2: SNHLY, FYNNEI. The CDR3 sequence is CASSERTGIGELFF. CDR3 nucleotide sequence: TGTGCCAGCAGTGAACGGACAGGGATCGGGGAGCTGTTTTTT.

This clone was observed a handful of times. The chain is built from TRBV9 and TRBJ1-2; a weak D match, TRBD1 (5 bases). Germline CDR1 and CDR2: SGDLS and YYNGEE. Trimming took off 3 bases at V and 3 bases at J, with 9 bases between the two ends. The CDR3 covers 13 residues. The CDR3 protein is CASSEWGDYGYTF. DNA for the CDR3: TGTGCCAGCAGCGAGTGGGGGGACTATGGCTACACCTTC.

The chain carries TRBV5-4 and TRBJ1-1, with TRBD1 as a possible D gene (5 bases). The V gene lost 4 bases and the J gene lost 6 bases, with 13 bases spanning the gap. Germline CDR1 and CDR2: SGHNT and YYREEE (reference sequence). The CDR3 is 13 residues long. The CDR3 sequence: CASSPGGYAEAFF. CDR3 DNA: TGTGCCAGCAGCCCGGGGGGGTATGCTGAAGCTTTCTTT.

The chain has TRBV21-1 and TRBJ2-3; the table calls TRBD2, which could not be checked here. TRBV21-1 is termed a pseudogene. The CDR3 sequence is 16 residues long. Here the CDR3 reads CASSKDRAGLTDTQYF. The CDR3, as DNA: TGTGCCAGCAGCAAAGATCGCGCGGGACTCACAGATACGCAGTATTTT.

With regard to this clone: The junction and the germline gene differ at one end; a read error may be behind it. This chain joins TRBV7-3 and TRBJ1-1; 7 bases align to TRBD1. The CDR3 loop spans 18 amino acids. Germline V CDR1 and CDR2: SGHTA, FQGTGA. This CDR3 reads CASSFGYDRAESNTEAFF. The CDR3 region has the DNA TGTGCCAGTAGCTTTGGCTATGACAGGGCCGAATCGAACACTGAAGCTTTCTTT.

The chain is built from TRBV4-1 and TRBJ1-1; no reliable D call. CDR1 is MGHRA, CDR2 YSYEKL, per germline. V shed 4 bases and J shed 1 base, with 16 bases lying between them. The CDR3 extends over 16 amino acids. In DNA form, the CDR3 reads TGCGCCAGCAGCCGTGGGCTTGGTTACCCGAACACTGAAGCTTTCTTT. Amino acid sequence: CASSRGLGYPNTEAFF.

This clone was picked up one time. This chain uses TRBV27 with TRBJ1-4, with a possible D match to TRBD1 (5 bases). With 8 bases removed from V and 5 bases from J, the gap between germline ends came to 15 bases. CDR3 length equals 14 residues. CDR1 MNHEY and CDR2 SMNVEV come from the germline V gene (reference sequence). The CDR3 reads CASGAPGLNEKLFF. The CDR3 coding sequence is TGTGCCAGCGGGGCTCCGGGGCTGAATGAAAAACTGTTTTTT.

The J gene is TRBJ1-4, the V gene TRBV24-1; D gene uncertain. Trimming pared 5 bases from V and 0 bases from J, leaving 9 bases between. This CDR3 region has 15 residues. In germline, CDR1 is KGHDR, CDR2 SFDVKD. CDR3 nucleotides: TGTGCCACCAGTGCATACCTTGCAACTAATGAAAAACTGTTTTTT. Protein: CATSAYLATNEKLFF.

The chain carries TRBV7-9 and TRBJ1-2, with a tentative D call TRBD1 (5 bases). Looked up from germline, CDR1 is SEHNR and CDR2 is FQNEAQ (reference sequence). Deletions cut 2 bases from V and 2 bases from J, with 12 bases between. This CDR3 has 15 amino acids. Here the CDR3 DNA reads TGTGCCAGCAGCTTAATTTCAAGACAGAACTATGGCTACACCTTC. This encodes CASSLISRQNYGYTF.

The V and J genes are TRBV7-3 and TRBJ2-1, with TRBD2 matching over 7 bases. Germline CDR1 and CDR2: SGHTA and FQGTGA. The V segment lost 5 bases and the J segment 10 bases; nucleotides outside the gene matches: 8. The CDR3 is 13 residues long. The CDR3 region has the DNA TGTGCCAGCAGCCTCACGGAAGCGGGGGAGCAGTTCTTC. Protein product: CASSLTEAGEQFF.

The table lists this clone with a few counts. The chain carries TRBV6-6 and TRBJ1-5; 7 positions match TRBD1. The V gene's germline CDR1 is MNHNY and CDR2 SVGAGI (reference sequence). J gave up 6 bases and V 5 bases, and 22 bases lay outside the gene matches. The CDR3 is made up of 19 amino acids. The CDR3 sequence is CASSLSTPRLDRVRQPQHF. The CDR3 bases are TGTGCCAGCAGTCTATCGACACCCAGACTCGACAGGGTGCGTCAGCCCCAGCATTTT.

The chain combines TRBV2 with TRBJ1-5; maybe TRBD1 (5 bases). Germline CDR1 and CDR2: SNHLY and FYNNEI. The CDR3 consists of 13 residues. Trimming left V 5 bases short and J 4 bases short, with 9 bases between. This chain's CDR3 is CASSREGNQPQHF. The CDR3 nucleotides are TGTGCCAGCAGTCGGGAGGGGAATCAGCCCCAGCATTTT.

The chain joins TRBV5-6 to TRBJ1-5; D is undetermined. Trimming took off 5 bases at V and 6 bases at J, with 9 bases between the two ends. Germline CDR1 reads SGHDT; CDR2 reads YYEEEE. The CDR3 covers 12 residues. The CDR3 coding sequence is TGTGCCAGCAGTTCCGGAGGTCAGCCCCAGCATTTT. This sequence encodes CASSSGGQPQHF.

This rearrangement joins TRBV15 to TRBJ2-1, with 8 nucleotides matching TRBD2. Trimming at V came to 6 bases and at J to 2 bases, leaving 6 bases not matched to a gene. The germline CDR1 and CDR2 sequences are LNHNV and YYDKDF (reference sequence). The length of the CDR3 is 15 residues. The DNA for the CDR3 is TGTGCCACCAGGCTCGGGGGGGCCGCCTACAATGAGCAGTTCTTC. Translation: CATRLGGAAYNEQFF.

This sequence joins TRBV6-5 and TRBJ1-6; 7 positions agree with TRBD1. J gave up 6 bases and V 5 bases, and 7 bases lay outside the gene matches. The CDR3 has 15 amino acids. Germline V gives CDR1 MNHEY, CDR2 SVGAGI. CDR3 loop: CASSLEDRSNSPLHF. The CDR3 nucleotides are TGTGCCAGCAGTCTCGAGGACAGGAGTAATTCACCCCTCCACTTT.

The chain recombines TRBV19 with TRBJ1-2; 10 positions match TRBD1. V was pared by 4 bases and J by 7 bases, with 9 bases of the junction left unmatched. Germline V gene lookup returns CDR1 LNHDA and CDR2 SQIVND (reference sequence). The CDR3 is 15 amino acids. The CDR3 loop reads CASSTGTGEGGGYTF. The CDR3 nucleotides read TGTGCCAGTAGTACCGGGACAGGGGAAGGTGGTGGCTACACCTTC.

The V gene is TRBV19, the J gene TRBJ1-3; D uncertain. This CDR3 comprises 15 residues. V lost 7 bases and J 3 bases, leaving 16 bases between the germline ends. Looked up from germline, CDR1 is LNHDA and CDR2 is SQIVND (reference sequence). The CDR3 DNA sequence: TGTGCCAGTACCGACCCGAGGTGGGGTGGAAACACCATATATTTT. Its translation: CASTDPRWGGNTIYF. Looking up the rest from reference TRBV19 and TRBJ1-3 gives the full variable domain: DGGITQSPKYLFRKEGQNVTLSCEQNLNHDAMYWYRQDPGQGLRLIYYSQIVNDFQKGDIAEGYSVSREKKESFPLTVTSAQKNPTAFYLCASTDPRWGGNTIYFGEGSWLTVV.

This clone was recorded once. The gene calls are TRBV5-6 and TRBJ1-4, with 7 nucleotides matching TRBD1. Trimming at V came to 4 bases and at J to 2 bases, leaving 11 bases not matched to a gene. This CDR3 comprises 17 residues. The germline CDR1 and CDR2 sequences are SGHDT and YYEEEE. The CDR3: CASSIDRESDTNEKLFF. In nucleotides, the CDR3 is TGTGCCAGCAGCATAGACAGGGAAAGCGATACTAATGAAAAACTGTTTTTT.

The chain links TRBV5-6 to TRBJ1-5; 10 positions agree with TRBD1. Unmatched junction bases numbered 4, after V lost 1 base and J lost 0 bases. CDR3 length: 17 residues. The V gene's germline CDR1 is SGHDT and CDR2 YYEEEE. The CDR3 loop reads CASSLLGQGYSNQPQHF. The CDR3 nucleotides are TGTGCCAGCAGCTTGTTGGGACAGGGGTATAGCAATCAGCCCCAGCATTTT.

This sequence joins TRBV28 and TRBJ1-2, with 7 nucleotides matching TRBD1. V shed 3 bases, J shed 7 bases, and the junction held 11 bases outside the gene matches. This CDR3 comprises 15 residues. CDR1 MDHEN and CDR2 SYDVKM come from the germline V gene. The CDR3 nucleotides are TGTGCCAGCAGTTTGACAGGGTGGAGTTCCGGTGGCTACACCTTC. Amino acids: CASSLTGWSSGGYTF.